This T cell receptor (beta chain) was found in a study of control samples from healthy donors and cancer patients (TCRdb year 2020). Unmatched junction bases come to 5, with V trimmed by 5 bases and J by 4 bases. From the cysteine through the phenylalanine, the CDR3 covers 15 amino acids. CDR3 DNA is the only sequence kept; it has 45 bases, read in frame from the first base. The germline V gene encodes CDR1 SNHLY and CDR2 FYNNEI. The method was the immunoSEQ multiplex PCR assay. Here the immuneACCESS table is served through TCRdb, limited to in-frame sequences with V and J called. Missing clones are a known gap in these copies; in checked studies unresolved V genes cover under half, and the rest lacks a known reason. The table for this sample lists about 84,000 clones; 91% of them were counted only once. 15% to 19% of the sample goes to the ten largest clones. A note on this clone: Its antigen is still unknown. Qualities for individual bases were not recorded, and no much larger clone is one base off.

The sample consisted of blood. The receptor's source is a man aged 25-40 years in good health. The V and J segments used are TRBV2 and TRBJ2-1, with 10 bases matching TRBD1. The CDR3 sequence is CASSLRTGGYNEQFF. The DNA sequence is TGTGCCAGCAGTCTACGGACAGGGGGTTACAATGAGCAGTTCTTC.